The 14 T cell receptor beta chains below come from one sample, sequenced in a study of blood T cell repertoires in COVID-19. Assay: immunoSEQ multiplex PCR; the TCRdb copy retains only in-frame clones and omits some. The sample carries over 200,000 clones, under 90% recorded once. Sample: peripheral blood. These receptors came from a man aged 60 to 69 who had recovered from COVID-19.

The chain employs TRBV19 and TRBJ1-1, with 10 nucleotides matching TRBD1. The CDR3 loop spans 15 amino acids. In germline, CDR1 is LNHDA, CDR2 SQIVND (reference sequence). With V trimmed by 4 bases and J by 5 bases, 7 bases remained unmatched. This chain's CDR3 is CASSKRTGGETEAFF. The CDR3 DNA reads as TGTGCCAGTAGTAAAAGGACAGGGGGAGAAACTGAAGCTTTCTTT.

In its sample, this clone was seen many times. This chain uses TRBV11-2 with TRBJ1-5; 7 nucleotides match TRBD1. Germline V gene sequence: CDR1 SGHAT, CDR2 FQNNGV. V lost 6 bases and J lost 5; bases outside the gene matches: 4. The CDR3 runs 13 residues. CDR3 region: CASSWDSDQPQHF. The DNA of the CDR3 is TGTGCCAGCAGTTGGGACAGCGATCAGCCCCAGCATTTT.

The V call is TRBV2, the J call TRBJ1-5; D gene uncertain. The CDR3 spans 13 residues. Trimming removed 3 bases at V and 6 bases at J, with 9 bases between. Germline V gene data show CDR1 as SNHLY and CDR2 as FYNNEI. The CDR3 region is CASSDQVTQPQHF. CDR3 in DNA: TGTGCCAGCAGTGACCAGGTTACTCAGCCCCAGCATTTT. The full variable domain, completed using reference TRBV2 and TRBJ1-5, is EPEVTQTPSHQVTQMGQEVILRCVPISNHLYFYWYRQILGQKVEFLVSFYNNEISEKSEIFDDQFSVERPDGSNFTLKIRSTKLEDSAMYFCASSDQVTQPQHFGDGTRLSIL.

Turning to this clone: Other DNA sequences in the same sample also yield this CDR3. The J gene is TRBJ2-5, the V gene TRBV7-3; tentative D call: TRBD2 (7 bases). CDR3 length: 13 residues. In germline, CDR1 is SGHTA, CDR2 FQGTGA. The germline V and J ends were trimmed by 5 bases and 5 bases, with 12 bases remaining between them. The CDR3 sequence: CASSRGGGETQYF. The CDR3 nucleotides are TGTGCCAGCAGCCGGGGCGGGGGCGAGACCCAGTACTTC.

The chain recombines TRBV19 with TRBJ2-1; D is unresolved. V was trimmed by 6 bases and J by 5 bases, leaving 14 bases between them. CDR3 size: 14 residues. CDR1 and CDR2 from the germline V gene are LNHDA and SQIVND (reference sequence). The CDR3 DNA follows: TGTGCCAGTAGACTCTGGAGTGAGAACAATGAGCAGTTCTTC. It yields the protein CASRLWSENNEQFF. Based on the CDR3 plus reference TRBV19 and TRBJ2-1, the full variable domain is DGGITQSPKYLFRKEGQNVTLSCEQNLNHDAMYWYRQDPGQGLRLIYYSQIVNDFQKGDIAEGYSVSREKKESFPLTVTSAQKNPTAFYLCASRLWSENNEQFFGPGTRLTVL.

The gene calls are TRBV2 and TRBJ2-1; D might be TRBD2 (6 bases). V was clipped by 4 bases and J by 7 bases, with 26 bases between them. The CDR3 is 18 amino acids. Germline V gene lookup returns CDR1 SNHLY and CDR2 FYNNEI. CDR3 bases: TGTGCCAGCAGTGGGATTGGTGGCGGGAATTTCCTTTGGAATGAGCAGTTCTTC. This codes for CASSGIGGGNFLWNEQFF.

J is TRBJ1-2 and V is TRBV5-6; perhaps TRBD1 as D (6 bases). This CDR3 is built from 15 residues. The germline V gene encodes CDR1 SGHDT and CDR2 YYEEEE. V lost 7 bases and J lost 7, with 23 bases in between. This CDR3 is CASLSYRDGWRGYTF. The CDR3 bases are TGTGCCAGCCTTTCATACAGGGACGGGTGGCGTGGCTACACCTTC.

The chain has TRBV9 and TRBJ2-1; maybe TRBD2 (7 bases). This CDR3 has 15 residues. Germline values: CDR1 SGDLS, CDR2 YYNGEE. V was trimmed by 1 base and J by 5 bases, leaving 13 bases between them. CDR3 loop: CASSVRGATNNEQFF. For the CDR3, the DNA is TGTGCCAGCAGCGTACGGGGGGCGACGAACAATGAGCAGTTCTTC.

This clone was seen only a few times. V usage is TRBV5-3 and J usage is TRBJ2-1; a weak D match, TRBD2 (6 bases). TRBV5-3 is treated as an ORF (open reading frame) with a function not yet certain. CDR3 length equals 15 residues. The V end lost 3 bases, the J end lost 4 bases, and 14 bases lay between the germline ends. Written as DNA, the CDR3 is TGTGCCAGAAGCTCAGGCCGGGACTCATACAATGAGCAGTTCTTC. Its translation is CARSSGRDSYNEQFF.

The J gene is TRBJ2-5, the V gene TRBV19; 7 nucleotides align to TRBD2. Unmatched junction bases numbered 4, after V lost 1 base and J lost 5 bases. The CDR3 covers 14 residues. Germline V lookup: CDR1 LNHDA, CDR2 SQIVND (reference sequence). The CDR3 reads CASSIGWRGETQYF. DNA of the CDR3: TGTGCCAGTAGTATAGGGTGGCGGGGGGAGACCCAGTACTTC.

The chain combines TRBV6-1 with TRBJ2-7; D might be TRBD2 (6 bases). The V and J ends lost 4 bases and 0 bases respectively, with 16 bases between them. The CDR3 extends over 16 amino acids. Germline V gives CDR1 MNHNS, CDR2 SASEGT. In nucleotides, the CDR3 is TGTGCCAGCAGTGGGGCGGGGACGGGGCGCTCCTACGAGCAGTACTTC. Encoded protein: CASSGAGTGRSYEQYF.

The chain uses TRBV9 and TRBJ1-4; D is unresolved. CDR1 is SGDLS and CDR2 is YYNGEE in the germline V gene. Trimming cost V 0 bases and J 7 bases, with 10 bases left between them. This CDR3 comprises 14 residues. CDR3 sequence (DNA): TGTGCCAGCAGCGTAGCGGTATCTGGTGAAAAACTGTTTTTT. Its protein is CASSVAVSGEKLFF.

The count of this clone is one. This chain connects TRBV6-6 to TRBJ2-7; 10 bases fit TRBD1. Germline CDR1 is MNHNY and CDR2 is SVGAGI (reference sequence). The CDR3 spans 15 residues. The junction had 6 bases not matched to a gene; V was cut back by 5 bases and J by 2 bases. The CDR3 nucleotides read TGTGCCAGCAGTAATCCGGGACAGGGGACCTACGAGCAGTACTTC. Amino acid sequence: CASSNPGQGTYEQYF.

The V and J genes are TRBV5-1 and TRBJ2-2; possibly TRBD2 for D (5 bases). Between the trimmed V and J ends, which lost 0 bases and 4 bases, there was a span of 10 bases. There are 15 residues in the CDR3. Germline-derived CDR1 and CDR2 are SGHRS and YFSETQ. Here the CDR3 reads CASSLGGSGTGELFF. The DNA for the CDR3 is TGCGCCAGCAGCTTGGGAGGGTCGGGCACCGGGGAGCTGTTTTTT.